The 18 T cell receptor beta chains given below trace back to one sample, sequenced in a study of CD8+ T cells in alopecia areata. cDNA prepared by RNA extraction and subsequent reverse transcription served as the template for sequencing. Measured with immunoSEQ multiplex PCR; TCRdb has only the in-frame clones, and not every one. Of around 140,000 clones in the sample, approximately 48% were seen once. The input for sequencing was CD8+ T cells sorted from blood, taken at week 0. These receptors all stem from a human donor with alopecia areata.

J is TRBJ1-2 and V is TRBV6-5; 7 bases are a match to TRBD1. The CDR3 runs 13 residues. The ends lost 6 bases at V and 2 bases at J; junction bases unmatched: 3. Germline loops: CDR1 MNHEY, CDR2 SVGAGI. The CDR3: CASSLTGNYGYTF. The CDR3 DNA reads TGTGCCAGCAGCCTGACAGGGAACTATGGCTACACCTTC.

The V gene is TRBV4-3, the J gene TRBJ2-3; 9 bases match TRBD1. Looked up from germline, CDR1 is LGHNA and CDR2 is YSLEER. The CDR3 sequence is 15 residues long. V gave up 4 bases and J gave up 3 bases; unmatched junction bases: 5. The CDR3 protein is CASSPRDRVTDTQYF. The CDR3 nucleotides read TGCGCCAGCAGCCCCCGGGACAGGGTGACAGATACGCAGTATTTT.

V and J are TRBV30 and TRBJ2-5; D is perhaps TRBD2 (6 bases). The CDR3 extends over 13 amino acids. V dropped 4 bases and J dropped 7 bases, with 16 bases sitting between them. The germline gives CDR1 GTSNPN, CDR2 SVGIG (reference sequence). CDR3 DNA sequence: TGTGCCTGGACGGCAGGAGGGCGCGGGACCCAGTACTTC. This translates into CAWTAGGRGTQYF.

This clone has more than one count but fewer than ten. The V call is TRBV4-3, the J call TRBJ2-1; 7 bases agree with TRBD1. V gave up 1 base and J gave up 6 bases; unmatched junction bases: 6. This CDR3 has 15 amino acids. Germline V CDR1 and CDR2: LGHNA, YSLEER. CDR3 loop: CASSQGVGGLNEQFF. CDR3 DNA: TGCGCCAGCAGCCAAGGCGTAGGGGGCCTCAATGAGCAGTTCTTC.

The chain combines TRBV2 with TRBJ2-7; TRBD1 agrees at 7 bases. The CDR3 totals 14 residues. The germline gives CDR1 SNHLY, CDR2 FYNNEI. J lost 5 bases, V lost 6 bases, and 10 bases had no gene match. This chain's CDR3 is CASSVRGSIDEQYF. In DNA, the CDR3 is TGTGCCAGCAGCGTCAGGGGGTCGATCGACGAGCAGTACTTC.

The chain is built from TRBV6-5 and TRBJ1-1, with D perhaps matching TRBD1 (6 bases). The CDR3 spans 13 residues. Germline values: CDR1 MNHEY, CDR2 SVGAGI. V gave up 5 bases and J gave up 4 bases, with 11 bases separating them. The DNA for the CDR3 is TGTGCCAGCAGTATGGACAGAAGCACTGAAGCTTTCTTT. Translating gives CASSMDRSTEAFF.

This clone was picked up a small number of times. The V gene is TRBV30, the J gene TRBJ1-5, with TRBD1 as a possible D gene (5 bases). The V gene's germline CDR1 is GTSNPN and CDR2 SVGIG (reference sequence). CDR3 length: 17 residues. V lost 0 bases and J lost 0, with 15 bases in between. The CDR3 DNA sequence: TGTGCCTGGAGTGTACGGGGCAGCCTCTATAGCAATCAGCCCCAGCATTTT. This translates into CAWSVRGSLYSNQPQHF.

This rearrangement joins TRBV21-1 to TRBJ2-5; the table calls TRBD1, which could not be checked here. TRBV21-1 counts as a pseudogene. The CDR3 consists of 10 residues. CDR3 sequence: CASSPRHQYF. CDR3 DNA sequence: TGTGCCAGCAGTCCCAGGCACCAGTACTTC.

A few counts support this clone. The chain carries TRBV27 and TRBJ2-7; no clear D. The CDR3 totals 14 residues. Trimming cost V 5 bases and J 2 bases, with 13 bases left between them. Germline CDR1 is MNHEY and CDR2 is SMNVEV (reference sequence). The CDR3 DNA follows: TGTGCCAGCAGTCACTCGGGCTTCACCTACGAGCAGTACTTC. Amino acid sequence: CASSHSGFTYEQYF.

The chain joins TRBV25-1 to TRBJ2-1; TRBD1 or TRBD2 may be the D gene (5 bases each). Germline CDR1 is MGHDK and CDR2 is SYGVNS. This CDR3 is 14 amino acids long. V shed 6 bases and J shed 0 bases, with 9 bases lying between them. CDR3 sequence reads: CASRGVDSYNEQFF. CDR3 DNA: TGTGCCAGCAGGGGGGTCGACTCCTACAATGAGCAGTTCTTC.

This clone was recorded a few times. The chain links TRBV7-9 to TRBJ1-1; TRBD1 might be the D (6 bases). Germline V gene lookup returns CDR1 SEHNR and CDR2 FQNEAQ (reference sequence). Trimming shortened V by 6 bases and J by 5 bases, and 13 bases separated the two germline ends. The CDR3 covers 13 residues. The CDR3 bases are TGTGCCAGCAGGATAGACCAGGGGACTGAAGCTTTCTTT. Protein: CASRIDQGTEAFF.

This clone is medium-sized within its sample. The CDR3 protein is CASSVGNVDTQYF. In DNA form, the CDR3 reads TGTGCCAGCAGCGTAGGTAACGTCGATACGCAGTATTTT. The chain recombines TRBV9 with TRBJ2-3; D ambiguous. Per germline, CDR1 SGDLS and CDR2 YYNGEE. V lost 0 bases and J 6 bases, leaving 8 bases between the germline ends. This CDR3 comprises 13 residues.

This clone was detected only a few times. J is TRBJ2-5 and V is TRBV13, with unresolved D. V was cut by 3 bases and J by 5 bases, with 7 bases left in between. The CDR3 spans 12 residues. The V gene's germline CDR1 is PRHDT and CDR2 FYEKMQ (reference sequence). In nucleotides, the CDR3 is TGTGCCAGCAGCTTCCTTAGGGAGACCCAGTACTTC. This codes for CASSFLRETQYF.

This chain links TRBV2 with TRBJ2-3; D may be TRBD2 (5 bases). There are 16 residues in the CDR3. Germline CDR1 SNHLY, CDR2 FYNNEI. Trimming pared 6 bases from V and 0 bases from J, leaving 16 bases between. CDR3 nucleotides: TGTGCCAGCAGCCCTTATCCAGCGGAGAGCACAGATACGCAGTATTTT. It encodes CASSPYPAESTDTQYF.

This clone is a singleton in its sample. V usage is TRBV6-6 and J usage is TRBJ1-2; D is unresolved. Per germline, CDR1 MNHNY and CDR2 SVGAGI (reference sequence). The CDR3 spans 11 residues. Trimming removed 10 bases at V and 1 base at J, with 7 bases between. The CDR3 is CATDGNYGYTF. As DNA, the CDR3 is TGTGCCACCGACGGTAACTATGGCTACACCTTC.

J is TRBJ2-7 and V is TRBV5-1; possibly TRBD1 for D (6 bases). Deletions cut 6 bases from V and 0 bases from J, with 10 bases between. The CDR3 runs to 13 residues. CDR1 is SGHRS and CDR2 is YFSETQ in the germline V gene. DNA of the CDR3: TGCGCCAGCAAGGCGGACAGCTCCTACGAGCAGTACTTC. Translation gives CASKADSSYEQYF.

The rearrangement joins TRBV29-1 to TRBJ1-2; maybe TRBD1 (6 bases). CDR3 length: 12 residues. Per the germline V gene, CDR1 is SQVTM and CDR2 is ANQGSEA. V shed 3 bases and J shed 7 bases, with 12 bases lying between them. CDR3 sequence reads: CSVDLGAGGYTF. The DNA for the CDR3 is TGCAGCGTTGATCTGGGGGCGGGTGGCTACACCTTC. Supplemented by reference TRBV29-1 and TRBJ1-2, the full variable domain reads SAVISQKPSRDICQRGTSLTIQCQVDSQVTMMFWYRQQPGQSLTLIATANQGSEATYESGFVIDKFPISRPNLTFSTLTVSNMSPEDSSIYLCSVDLGAGGYTFGSGTRLTVV.

This chain uses TRBV27 with TRBJ2-3; a possible D gene is TRBD2 (6 bases). Trimming stripped 5 bases from V and 2 bases from J, with 14 bases between. CDR3 length equals 15 residues. Germline V CDR1 and CDR2: MNHEY, SMNVEV (reference sequence). This CDR3 reads CASSHPGAATDTQYF. The CDR3 DNA sequence: TGTGCCAGCAGTCACCCGGGAGCGGCCACAGATACGCAGTATTTT.